This record looks at one T cell receptor beta chain sequence and its context. Within the sample, other DNA sequences also encode this same CDR3. These data are taken from a study of shared clonotypes between healthy human individuals. Some clones are missing from TCRdb's copy, which holds only in-frame ones; the method was immunoSEQ multiplex PCR. The sample gives some 1,100,000 clones, around 78% of which show up once; more than 0.45% is in the top ten. This clonotype was obtained from a man aged 18 to 35 in good health. Some clones in this sample may be carry-over from other donors' samples. Sequencing used memory CD4+ T cells from PBMCs. Subset meaning: CD45RA-negative fraction.

The CDR3 DNA reads as TGCGCCAGCAGCTTGGGACAACCAAACACTGAAGCTTTCTTT. Translating gives CASSLGQPNTEAFF. This rearrangement joins TRBV5-1 to TRBJ1-1; D gene ambiguous. CDR1 is SGHRS, CDR2 YFSETQ, per germline. The V end lost 0 bases, the J end lost 2 bases, and 8 bases lay between the germline ends. The CDR3 length is 14 residues.